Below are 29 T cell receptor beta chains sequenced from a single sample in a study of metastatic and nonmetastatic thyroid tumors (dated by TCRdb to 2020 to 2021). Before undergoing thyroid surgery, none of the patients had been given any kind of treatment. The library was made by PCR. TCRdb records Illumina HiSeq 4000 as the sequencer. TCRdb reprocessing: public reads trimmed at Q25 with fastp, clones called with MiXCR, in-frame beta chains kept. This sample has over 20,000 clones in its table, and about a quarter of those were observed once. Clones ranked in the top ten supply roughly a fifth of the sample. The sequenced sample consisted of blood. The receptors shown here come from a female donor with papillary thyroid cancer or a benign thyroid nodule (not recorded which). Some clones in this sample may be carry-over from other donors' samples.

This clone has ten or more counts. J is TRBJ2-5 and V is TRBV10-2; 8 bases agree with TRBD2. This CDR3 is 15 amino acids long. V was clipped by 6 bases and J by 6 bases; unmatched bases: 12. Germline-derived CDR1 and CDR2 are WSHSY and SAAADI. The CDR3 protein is CASRLAGRIGQTQYF. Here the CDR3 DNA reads TGCGCCAGCAGGCTAGCGGGCCGGATTGGGCAGACCCAGTACTTC.

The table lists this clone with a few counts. The CDR3 is CASGNGYGYTF. In nucleotides, the CDR3 is TGTGCCAGCGGGAACGGCTATGGCTACACCTTC. The chain uses TRBV7-9 and TRBJ1-2; D call uncertain. Germline V CDR1 and CDR2: SEHNR, FQNEAQ (reference sequence). This CDR3 spans 11 amino acids. V lost 8 bases, J lost 4 bases, and 8 bases lay in between. The full variable domain, its missing parts supplied by reference TRBV7-9 and TRBJ1-2, is DTGVSQNPRHKITKRGQNVTFRCDPISEHNRLYWYRQTLGQGPEFLTYFQNEAQLEKSRLLSDRFSAERPKGSFSTLEIQRTEQGDSAMYLCASGNGYGYTFGSGTRLTVV.

The CDR3 region is CASSATGGSTGELFF. The CDR3 bases are TGTGCCAGCAGTGCAACGGGAGGAAGCACCGGGGAGCTGTTTTTT. The chain is built from TRBV2 and TRBJ2-2; 7 positions agree with TRBD2. This CDR3 region has 15 residues. The junction had 6 bases not matched to a gene; V was cut back by 4 bases and J by 4 bases. CDR1 and CDR2 from the germline V gene are SNHLY and FYNNEI.

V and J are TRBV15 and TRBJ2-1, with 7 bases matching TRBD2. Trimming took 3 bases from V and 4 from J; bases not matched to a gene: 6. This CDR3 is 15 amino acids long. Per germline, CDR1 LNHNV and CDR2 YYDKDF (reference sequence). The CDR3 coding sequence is TGTGCCACCAGCAGGAGCGGGAAGGATTACAATGAGCAGTTCTTC. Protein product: CATSRSGKDYNEQFF.

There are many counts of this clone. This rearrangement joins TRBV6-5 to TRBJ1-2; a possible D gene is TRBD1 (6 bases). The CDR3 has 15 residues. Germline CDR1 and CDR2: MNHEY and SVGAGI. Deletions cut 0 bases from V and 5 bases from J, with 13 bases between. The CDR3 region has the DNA TGTGCCAGCAGTTACTCTACAGGGTTAGGTTATGGCTACACCTTC. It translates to CASSYSTGLGYGYTF.

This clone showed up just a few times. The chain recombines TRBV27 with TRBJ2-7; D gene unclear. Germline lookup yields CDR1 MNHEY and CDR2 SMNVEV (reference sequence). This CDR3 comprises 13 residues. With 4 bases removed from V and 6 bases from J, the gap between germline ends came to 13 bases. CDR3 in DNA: TGTGCCAGCAGTTCCCAGGACGGTACCGAGCAGTACTTC. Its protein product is CASSSQDGTEQYF.

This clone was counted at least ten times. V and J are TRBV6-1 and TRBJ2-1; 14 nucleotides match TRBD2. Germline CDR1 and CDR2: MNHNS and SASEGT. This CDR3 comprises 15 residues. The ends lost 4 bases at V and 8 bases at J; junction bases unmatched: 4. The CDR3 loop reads CASSAGTSGSDEQFF. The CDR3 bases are TGTGCCAGCAGTGCCGGGACTAGCGGGAGCGATGAGCAGTTCTTC.

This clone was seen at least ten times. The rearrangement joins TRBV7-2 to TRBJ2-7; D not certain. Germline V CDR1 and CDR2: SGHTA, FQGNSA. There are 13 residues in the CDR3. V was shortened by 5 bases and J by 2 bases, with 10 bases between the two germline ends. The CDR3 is CASSRSEPYEQYF. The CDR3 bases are TGTGCCAGCAGCCGGTCAGAGCCCTACGAGCAGTACTTC.

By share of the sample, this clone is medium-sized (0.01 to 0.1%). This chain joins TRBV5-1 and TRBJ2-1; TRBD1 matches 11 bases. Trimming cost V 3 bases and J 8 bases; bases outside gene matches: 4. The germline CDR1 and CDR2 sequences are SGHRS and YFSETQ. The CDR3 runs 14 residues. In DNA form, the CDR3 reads TGCGCCAGCAGCTCGGGACAGGGGGTCGATGAGCAGTTCTTC. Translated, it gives CASSSGQGVDEQFF.

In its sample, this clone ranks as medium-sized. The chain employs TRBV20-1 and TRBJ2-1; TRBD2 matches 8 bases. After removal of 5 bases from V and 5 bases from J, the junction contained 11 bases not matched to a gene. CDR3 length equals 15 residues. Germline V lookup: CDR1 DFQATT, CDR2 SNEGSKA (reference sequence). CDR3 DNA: TGCAGTGCTGGCCGGACTAGCCCGAGCGACAATGAGCAGTTCTTC. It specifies CSAGRTSPSDNEQFF.

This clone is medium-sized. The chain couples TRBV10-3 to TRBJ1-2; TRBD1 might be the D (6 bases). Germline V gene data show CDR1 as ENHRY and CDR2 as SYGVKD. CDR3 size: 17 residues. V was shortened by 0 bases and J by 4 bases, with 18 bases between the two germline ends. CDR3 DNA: TGTGCCATCAGTGAGTCGGGGCAGGGGAGATGGGCCTATGGCTACACCTTC. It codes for CAISESGQGRWAYGYTF.

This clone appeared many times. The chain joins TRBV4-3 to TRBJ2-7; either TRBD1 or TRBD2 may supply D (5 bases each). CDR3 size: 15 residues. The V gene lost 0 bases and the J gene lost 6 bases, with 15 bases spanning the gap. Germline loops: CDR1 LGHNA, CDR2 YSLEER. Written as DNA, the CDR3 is TGCGCCAGCAGCCAAGATCTGTCAGACGGGACCGAGCAGTACTTC. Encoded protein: CASSQDLSDGTEQYF.

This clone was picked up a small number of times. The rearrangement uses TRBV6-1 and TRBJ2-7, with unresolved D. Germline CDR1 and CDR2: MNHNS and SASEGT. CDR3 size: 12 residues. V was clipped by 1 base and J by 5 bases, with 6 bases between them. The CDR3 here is CASSEDRHEQYF. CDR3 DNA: TGTGCCAGCAGTGAAGACCGACACGAGCAGTACTTC.

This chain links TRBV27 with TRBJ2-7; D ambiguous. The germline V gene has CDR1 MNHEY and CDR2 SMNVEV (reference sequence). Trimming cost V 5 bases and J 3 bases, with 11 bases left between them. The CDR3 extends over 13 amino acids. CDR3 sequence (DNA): TGTGCCAGCAGTCCCAGCCTATTCTACGAGCAGTACTTC. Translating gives CASSPSLFYEQYF.

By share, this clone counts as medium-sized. CDR3 DNA sequence: TGTGCCAGCAGCGCCCCGGACAGGGGGCTAGTAGGCTACACCTTC. Translating it yields CASSAPDRGLVGYTF. The V call is TRBV11-2, the J call TRBJ1-2, with 11 bases aligning to TRBD1. Germline CDR1 and CDR2: SGHAT and FQNNGV. The CDR3 has 15 residues. J gave up 8 bases and V 5 bases, and 10 bases lay outside the gene matches.

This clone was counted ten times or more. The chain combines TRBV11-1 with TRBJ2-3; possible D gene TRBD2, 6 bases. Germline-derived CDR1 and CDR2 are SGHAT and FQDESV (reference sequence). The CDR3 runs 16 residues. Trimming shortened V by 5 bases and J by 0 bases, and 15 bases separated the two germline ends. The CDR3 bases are TGTGCCAGCAGCGGGCGGGGAAGATCTAGCACAGATACGCAGTATTTT. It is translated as CASSGRGRSSTDTQYF.

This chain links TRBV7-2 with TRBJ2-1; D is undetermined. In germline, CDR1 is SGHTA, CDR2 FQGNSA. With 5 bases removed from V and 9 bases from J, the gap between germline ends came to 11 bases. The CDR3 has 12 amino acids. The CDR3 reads CASSSQRSEQFF. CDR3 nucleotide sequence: TGTGCCAGCAGCAGTCAGAGGAGTGAGCAGTTCTTC. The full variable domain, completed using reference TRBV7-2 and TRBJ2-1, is GAGVSQSPSNKVTEKGKDVELRCDPISGHTALYWYRQSLGQGLEFLIYFQGNSAPDKSGLPSDRFSAERTGGSVSTLTIQRTQQEDSAVYLCASSSQRSEQFFGPGTRLTVL.

CDR3 nucleotides: TGTGCCAGCAGCTTAGATAAGGGGGGGAGGTACGAGCAGTACTTC. Its translation is CASSLDKGGRYEQYF. The gene calls are TRBV11-2 and TRBJ2-7; possible D gene TRBD2, 7 bases. With 0 bases removed from V and 4 bases from J, the gap between germline ends came to 13 bases. CDR3 size: 15 residues. Germline-derived CDR1 and CDR2 are SGHAT and FQNNGV. Complete variable domain (other parts from reference TRBV11-2 and TRBJ2-7): EAGVAQSPRYKIIEKRQSVAFWCNPISGHATLYWYQQILGQGPKLLIQFQNNGVVDDSQLPKDRFSAERLKGVDSTLKIQPAKLEDSAVYLCASSLDKGGRYEQYFGPGTRLTVT.

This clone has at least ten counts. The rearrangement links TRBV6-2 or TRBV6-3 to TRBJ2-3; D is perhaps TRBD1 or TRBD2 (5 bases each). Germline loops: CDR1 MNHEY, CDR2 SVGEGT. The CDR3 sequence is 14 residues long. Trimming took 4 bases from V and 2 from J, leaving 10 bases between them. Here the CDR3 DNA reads TGTGCCAGCAGTTTACGGGGCGACACAGATACGCAGTATTTT. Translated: CASSLRGDTDTQYF.

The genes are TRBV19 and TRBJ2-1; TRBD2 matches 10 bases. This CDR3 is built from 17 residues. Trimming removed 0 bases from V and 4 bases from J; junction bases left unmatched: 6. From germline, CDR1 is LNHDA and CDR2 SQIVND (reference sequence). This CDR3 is CASSIDRAAGGYNEQFF. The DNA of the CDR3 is TGTGCCAGTAGTATAGATCGTGCAGCGGGAGGGTACAATGAGCAGTTCTTC.

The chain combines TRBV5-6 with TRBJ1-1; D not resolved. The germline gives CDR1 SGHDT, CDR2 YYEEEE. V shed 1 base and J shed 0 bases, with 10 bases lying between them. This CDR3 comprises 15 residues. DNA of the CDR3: TGTGCCAGCAGCTTGATATGTGGAATGAACACTGAAGCTTTCTTT. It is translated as CASSLICGMNTEAFF. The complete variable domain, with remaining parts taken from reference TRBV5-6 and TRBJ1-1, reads DAGVTQSPTHLIKTRGQQVTLRCSPKSGHDTVSWYQQALGQGPQFIFQYYEEEERQRGNFPDRFSGHQFPNYSSELNVNALLLGDSALYLCASSLICGMNTEAFFGQGTRLTVV.

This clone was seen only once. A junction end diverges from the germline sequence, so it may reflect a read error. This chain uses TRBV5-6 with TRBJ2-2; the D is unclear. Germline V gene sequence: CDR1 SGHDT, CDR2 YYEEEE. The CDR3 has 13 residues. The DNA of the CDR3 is TGTGACAGCAGCTTGGGGTACACCGGTGAGCTGTTTTTT. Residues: CDSSLGYTGELFF.

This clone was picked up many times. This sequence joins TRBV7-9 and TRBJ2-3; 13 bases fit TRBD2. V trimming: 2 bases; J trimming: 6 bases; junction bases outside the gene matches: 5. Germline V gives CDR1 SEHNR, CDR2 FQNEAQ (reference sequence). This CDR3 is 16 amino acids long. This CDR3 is CASSLMGLAGKDTQYF. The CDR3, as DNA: TGTGCCAGCAGCTTAATGGGACTAGCGGGGAAGGATACGCAGTATTTT. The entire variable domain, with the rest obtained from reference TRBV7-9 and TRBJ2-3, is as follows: DTGVSQNPRHKITKRGQNVTFRCDPISEHNRLYWYRQTLGQGPEFLTYFQNEAQLEKSRLLSDRFSAERPKGSFSTLEIQRTEQGDSAMYLCASSLMGLAGKDTQYFGPGTRLTVL.

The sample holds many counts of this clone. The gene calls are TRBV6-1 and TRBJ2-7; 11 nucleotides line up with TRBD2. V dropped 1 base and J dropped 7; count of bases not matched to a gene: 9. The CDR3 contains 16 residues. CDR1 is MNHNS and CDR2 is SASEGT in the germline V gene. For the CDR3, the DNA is TGTGCCAGCAGTGAAGGGGTTACTAGACTAGCGGGGGAGCAGTACTTC. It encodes CASSEGVTRLAGEQYF.

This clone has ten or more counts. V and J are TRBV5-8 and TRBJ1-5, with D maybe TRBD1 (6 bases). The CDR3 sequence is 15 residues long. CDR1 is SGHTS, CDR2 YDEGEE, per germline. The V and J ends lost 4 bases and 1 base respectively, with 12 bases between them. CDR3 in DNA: TGTGCCAGCAGCCCTGAAGGACAGAGCAATCAGCCCCAGCATTTT. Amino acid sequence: CASSPEGQSNQPQHF.

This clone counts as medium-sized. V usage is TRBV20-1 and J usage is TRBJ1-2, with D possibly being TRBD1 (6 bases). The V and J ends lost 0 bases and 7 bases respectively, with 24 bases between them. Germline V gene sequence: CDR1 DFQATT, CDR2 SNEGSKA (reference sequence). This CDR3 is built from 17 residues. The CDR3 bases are TGCAGTGCTAGAGAAGGAGCCTGGGGGGGCGAACTGGGTGGCTACACCTTC. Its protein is CSAREGAWGGELGGYTF.

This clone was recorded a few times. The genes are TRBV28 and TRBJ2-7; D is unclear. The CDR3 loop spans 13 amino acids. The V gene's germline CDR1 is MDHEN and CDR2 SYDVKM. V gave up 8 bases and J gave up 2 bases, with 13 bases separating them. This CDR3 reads CASRVTSTYEQYF. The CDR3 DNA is TGTGCCAGCCGCGTCACCAGTACCTACGAGCAGTACTTC.

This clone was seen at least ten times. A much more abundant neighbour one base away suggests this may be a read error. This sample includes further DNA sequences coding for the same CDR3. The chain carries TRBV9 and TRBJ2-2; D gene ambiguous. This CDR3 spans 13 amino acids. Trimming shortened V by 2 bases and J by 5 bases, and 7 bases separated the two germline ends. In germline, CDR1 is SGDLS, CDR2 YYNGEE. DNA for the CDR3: TGTGCCAGCAGCGTTCGAACAACCGGGGAGCTGTTTTTT. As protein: CASSVRTTGELFF.

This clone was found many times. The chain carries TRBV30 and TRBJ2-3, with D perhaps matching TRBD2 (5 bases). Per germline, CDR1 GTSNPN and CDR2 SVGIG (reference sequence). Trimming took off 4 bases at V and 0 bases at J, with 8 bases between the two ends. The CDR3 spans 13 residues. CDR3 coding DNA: TGTGCCTGGAACCAGCGGAGCACAGATACGCAGTATTTT. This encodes CAWNQRSTDTQYF.